These T cell receptor beta chains were read from a single sample in a study of CD8 T cells in Susac syndrome. One entry per CDR3 protein results from TCRdb running MiXCR on the immunoSEQ multiplex PCR reads. The repertoire consists of some 110,000 distinct CDR3 sequences, with over 90% occurring once and the leading ten covering roughly 0.31%. Source material: CD8+ T cells from PBMCs. Receptors originate from a human donor with multiple sclerosis. The CDR3 runs from the conserved cysteine through the conserved F or W. The D gene is left open where the match is weak.

D | J | V | DNA | CDR3
TRBD2 | TRBJ2-3 | TRBV23-1 | TGCGCCAGCAGTCAAGGGGGGGATTTATTCACAGATACGCAGTATTTT | CASSQGGDLFTDTQYF
. | TRBJ1-1 | TRBV4-1 | TGCGCCAGCAGCCAAGTTCGGGTAAGCAGGGCAGGCACTGAAGCTTTCTTT | CASSQVRVSRAGTEAFF
. | TRBJ1-2 | TRBV20-1 | TGCAGTGCCCCGGGACGGAGCTATGGCTACACCTTC | CSAPGRSYGYTF
. | TRBJ2-3 | TRBV3-1 | TGTGCCAGCAGCCAAGCCCAAGATACGCAGTATTTT | CASSQAQDTQYF
TRBD1 | TRBJ2-5 | TRBV5-1 | TGCGCCAGCAGGTCGTGGGACAGGGGGCTTATGGAGACCCAGTACTTC | CASRSWDRGLMETQYF
TRBD2 | TRBJ2-1 | TRBV11-3 | TGTGCCAGCAGCTTCGAGCGGGAGTTGTACAATGAGCAGTTCTTC | CASSFERELYNEQFF
. | TRBJ2-7 | TRBV2 | TGTGCCAGCAGTGAAGCGCGGGAGCAGTACTTC | CASSEAREQYF
. | TRBJ2-3 | TRBV15 | TGTGCCACCAGCAGCCTCAGGGGCACAGATACGCAGTATTTT | CATSSLRGTDTQYF
. | TRBJ1-6 | TRBV10-2 | TGCGCCAGCAAGGAGGGGATTAACAATTCACCCCTCCACTTT | CASKEGINNSPLHF
TRBD1 | TRBJ1-4 | TRBV6-8 | TGTGCCAGCCCATTTGGGGACAGGTCTGAAAAACTGTTTTTT | CASPFGDRSEKLFF
. | TRBJ1-1 | TRBV5-6 | TGTGCCAGCAGCTTGAATTACAACACTGAAGCTTTCTTT | CASSLNYNTEAFF